This TCR beta chain originates from a study of blood T cells in healthy people across ages. The second PCR ran roughly 6 to 11 cycles with a sample-barcoded 5' primer and J-beta primers. TCRdb redid the calling of the 5' RACE reads with MiXCR, one entry per CDR3 protein. Among about 640,000 distinct CDR3 sequences listed, less than 35% were seen once. On this clonotype: The antigen is not known. This may come from a read error, since a much larger clone is one base off.

Study-wide findings and caveats: Researchers said unsorted PBMCs prevented a conclusive naive versus antigen-experienced comparison.

The sample consisted of blood. This TCR was recovered from a woman aged 80 or older in good health.

This chain's CDR3 is CASREVPQGIEQFF. CDR3 nucleotide sequence: TGTGCCAGCAGGGAGGTCCCACAGGGAATTGAGCAGTTCTTC. The chain joins TRBV6-1 to TRBJ2-1, with a weak D call TRBD1 (6 bases). From germline, CDR1 is MNHNS and CDR2 SASEGT. The CDR3 has 14 residues. The V end was cut by 6 bases, the J end by 9 bases, with 18 bases between.